This TCR beta chain comes out of a study of OX40 agonist ivuxolimab in advanced cancers. The CDR3 length is 15 residues. Germline V gives CDR1 SGHAT, CDR2 FQNNGV. The V and J ends lost 5 bases and 5 bases respectively, with 16 bases between them. Some clones are missing from TCRdb's copy, which holds only in-frame ones; the method was immunoSEQ multiplex PCR. The sample has 25,000 to 30,000 clones, over 80% seen once. Sequenced material: CD4+ or CD8+ T cells sorted from blood, taken in a trial of the OX40 agonist ivuxolimab. The V gene is TRBV11-2, the J gene TRBJ2-1, with D perhaps being TRBD1 or TRBD2 (6 bases each). The source of this sequence is an adult with an advanced solid tumor such as melanoma, head and neck, liver or kidney cancer. For the CDR3, the DNA is TGTGCCAGCAGCCACCTTGGGGGGCGGGACAATGAGCAGTTCTTC. Protein: CASSHLGGRDNEQFF.